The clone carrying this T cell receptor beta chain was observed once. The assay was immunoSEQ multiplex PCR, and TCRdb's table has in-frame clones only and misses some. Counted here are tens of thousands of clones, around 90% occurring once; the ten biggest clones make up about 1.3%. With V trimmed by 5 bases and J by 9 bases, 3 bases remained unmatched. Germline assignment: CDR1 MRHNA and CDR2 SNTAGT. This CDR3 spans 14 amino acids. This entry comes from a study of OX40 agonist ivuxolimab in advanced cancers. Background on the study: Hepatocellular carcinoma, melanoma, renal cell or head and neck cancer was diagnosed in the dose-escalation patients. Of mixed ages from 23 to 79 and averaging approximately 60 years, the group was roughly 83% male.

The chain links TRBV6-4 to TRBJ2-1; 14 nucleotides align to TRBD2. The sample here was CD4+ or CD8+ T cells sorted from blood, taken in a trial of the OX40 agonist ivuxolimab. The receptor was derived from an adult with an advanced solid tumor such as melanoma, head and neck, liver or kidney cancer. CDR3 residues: CASSPTSGRVEQFF. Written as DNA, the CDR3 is TGTGCCAGCAGTCCGACTAGCGGGAGGGTTGAGCAGTTCTTC.